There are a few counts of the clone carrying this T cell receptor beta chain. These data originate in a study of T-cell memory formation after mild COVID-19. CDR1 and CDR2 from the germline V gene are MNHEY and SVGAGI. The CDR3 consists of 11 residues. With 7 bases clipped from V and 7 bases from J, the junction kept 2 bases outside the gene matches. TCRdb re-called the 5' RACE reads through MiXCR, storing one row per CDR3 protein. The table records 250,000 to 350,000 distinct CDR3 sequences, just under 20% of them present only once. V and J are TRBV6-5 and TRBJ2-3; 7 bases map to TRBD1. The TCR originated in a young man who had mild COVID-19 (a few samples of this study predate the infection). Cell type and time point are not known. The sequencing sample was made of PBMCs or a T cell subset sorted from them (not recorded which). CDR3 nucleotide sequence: TGTGCCAGCACGACAGGGAATACGCAGTATTTT. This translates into CASTTGNTQYF.